The T cell receptor beta chain under discussion was sequenced for a study of blood T cell repertoires in COVID-19. Across the study: There were acute and convalescent COVID-19 samples, and they came from the United States, Italy and Spain. The cDNA or gDNA used as material had been derived from T cells, B-cell-depleted T cells, or PBMCs.

Authors' data handling: It was from reference gene primer amplification that nucleated cell counts were estimated. The table came from immunoSEQ multiplex PCR; TCRdb's copy has only in-frame clones and leaves some out. V and J calls and clone size are copied from that table; D and trimming were computed from the DNA. The repertoire has some 30,000 clones, 88% of them found once; the top ten carry under 30%. The CDR3 has 12 amino acids. The trim removed 6 bases at V and 6 bases at J, leaving 4 bases unmatched. The germline gives CDR1 SNHLY, CDR2 FYNNEI. The sample comprised peripheral blood. The source is a woman at least 80 years old with active or convalescent COVID-19. The J gene is TRBJ1-2, the V gene TRBV2; the match to TRBD1 covers 7 bases. CDR3 in amino acids: CASRGTGDGYTF. The DNA for the CDR3 is TGTGCCAGCAGGGGAACAGGGGATGGCTACACCTTC.